This T cell receptor (beta chain) stems from a study of shared clonotypes between healthy human individuals. Study-wide findings and caveats: Relative to memory subsets, naive subsets generally showed larger estimated richness. Clonotypes which were not shared had lower generation probabilities than clonotypes that all four donors shared.

This clone came up once. Its antigen is not identified. Generated by immunoSEQ multiplex PCR, the TCRdb table keeps only in-frame clones and is missing some. Found here are about 1 million clones, about 77% of them singletons; the top ten hold nearly 1.5%. This CDR3 has 15 amino acids. Germline V lookup: CDR1 MNHEY, CDR2 SVGAGI. V was pared by 6 bases and J by 6 bases, with 18 bases between. Donation came from healthy HIV-negative adults that had no recent acute infections or vaccinations. The material sequenced was memory CD4+ T cells sorted from blood. The subset was: CD45RA-negative fraction. The chain has TRBV6-5 and TRBJ1-5; possibly TRBD1 for D (6 bases). This TCR came from a man in his late teens or twenties in good health. CDR3 protein: CASRQDSGPIQPQHF. The CDR3 DNA is TGTGCCAGCAGACAGGACAGTGGCCCAATTCAGCCCCAGCATTTT.